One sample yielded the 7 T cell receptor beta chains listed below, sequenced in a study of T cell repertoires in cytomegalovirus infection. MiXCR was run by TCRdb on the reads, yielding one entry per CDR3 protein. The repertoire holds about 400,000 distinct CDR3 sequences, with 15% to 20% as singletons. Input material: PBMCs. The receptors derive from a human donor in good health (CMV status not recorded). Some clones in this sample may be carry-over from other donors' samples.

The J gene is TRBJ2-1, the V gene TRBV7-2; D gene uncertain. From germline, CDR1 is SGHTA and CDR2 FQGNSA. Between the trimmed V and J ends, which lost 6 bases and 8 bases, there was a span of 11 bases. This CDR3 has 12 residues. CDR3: CASRPLADEQFF. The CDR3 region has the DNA TGTGCCAGCAGACCCCTGGCGGATGAGCAGTTCTTC.

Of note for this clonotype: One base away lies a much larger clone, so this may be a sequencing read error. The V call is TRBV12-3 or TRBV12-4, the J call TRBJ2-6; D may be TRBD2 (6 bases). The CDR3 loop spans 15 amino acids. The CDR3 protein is CASSLWDSWANVLTF. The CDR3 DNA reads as TGTGCCAGCAGTCTCTGGGACTCTTGGGCCAACGTCCTGACTTTC.

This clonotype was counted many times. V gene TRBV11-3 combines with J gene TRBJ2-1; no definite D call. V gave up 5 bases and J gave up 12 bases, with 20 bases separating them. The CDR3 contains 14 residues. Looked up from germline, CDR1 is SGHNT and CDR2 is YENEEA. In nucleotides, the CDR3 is TGTGCCAGCAGCAGCAGTCATTTTGCCGGTGTGCAGTTCTTC. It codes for CASSSSHFAGVQFF.

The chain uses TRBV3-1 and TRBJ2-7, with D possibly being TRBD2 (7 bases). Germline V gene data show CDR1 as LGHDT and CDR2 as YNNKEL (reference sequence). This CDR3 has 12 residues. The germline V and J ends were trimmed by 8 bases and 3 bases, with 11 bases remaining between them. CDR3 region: CASGGANYEQYF. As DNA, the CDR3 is TGTGCCAGCGGGGGGGCAAACTACGAGCAGTACTTC.

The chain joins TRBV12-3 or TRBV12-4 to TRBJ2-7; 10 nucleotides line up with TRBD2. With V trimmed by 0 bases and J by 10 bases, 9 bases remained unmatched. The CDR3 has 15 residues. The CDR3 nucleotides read TGTGCCAGCAGTTTAGCCGGGACTAGCGACAGGAAACAGTACTTC. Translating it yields CASSLAGTSDRKQYF.

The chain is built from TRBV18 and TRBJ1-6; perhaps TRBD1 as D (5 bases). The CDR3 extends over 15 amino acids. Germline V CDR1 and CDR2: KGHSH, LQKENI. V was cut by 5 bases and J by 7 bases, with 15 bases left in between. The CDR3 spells CASSITQGRNSPLHF. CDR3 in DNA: TGTGCCAGCTCAATTACGCAGGGACGAAATTCACCCCTCCACTTT.

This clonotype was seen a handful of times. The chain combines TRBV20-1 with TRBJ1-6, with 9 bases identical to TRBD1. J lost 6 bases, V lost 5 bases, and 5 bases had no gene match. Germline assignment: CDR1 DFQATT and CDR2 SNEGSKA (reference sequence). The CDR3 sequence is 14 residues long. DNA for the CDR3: TGCAGTGCTTGGGGGACAGGGCGTAATTCACCCCTCCACTTT. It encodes CSAWGTGRNSPLHF.